Following are 19 T cell receptor beta chains from one sample sequenced in a study of cytomegalovirus exposure and HLA in healthy donors (dated by TCRdb to about 2017). The library was prepared using the immunoSEQ multiplex PCR assay. TCRdb retrieved this table from immuneACCESS and kept in-frame rearrangements only. Not all clones are present; in checked studies, unresolved V genes account for under half, and no reason is known for the remainder. The sample table lists 120,000 to 150,000 clones, about 88% of them with a count of one. The ten largest clones add up to 3.3% of the sample. Sequencing input: PBMCs. The receptors were gathered from a woman aged 18-29 years in good health and CMV-seropositive.

This chain joins TRBV5-4 and TRBJ2-5; the match to TRBD1 covers 9 bases. V was pared by 2 bases and J by 5 bases, with 7 bases of the junction left unmatched. CDR1 is SGHNT, CDR2 YYREEE, per germline (reference sequence). CDR3 size: 15 residues. The CDR3: CASSFRDREAETQYF. The CDR3 DNA follows: TGTGCCAGCAGCTTCCGGGACAGGGAGGCGGAGACCCAGTACTTC.

This chain uses TRBV5-1 with TRBJ2-2; 10 nucleotides match TRBD1. This CDR3 has 21 amino acids. J was trimmed by 3 bases and V by 4 bases; bases with no gene match: 21. The V gene's germline CDR1 is SGHRS and CDR2 YFSETQ. The CDR3 reads CASSLPPPGQGGVKYTGELFF. The CDR3, as DNA: TGCGCCAGCAGCCTACCCCCCCCCGGACAGGGGGGCGTAAAGTACACCGGGGAGCTGTTTTTT.

Comment on this clone: Other nucleotide sequences from this sample produce the same CDR3. The CDR3 loop is CASSQQTGYEQYF. As DNA, the CDR3 is TGCGCCAGCAGCCAACAAACAGGGTACGAGCAGTACTTC. The rearrangement links TRBV4-1 to TRBJ2-7; perhaps TRBD1 as D (6 bases). Germline CDR1 and CDR2: MGHRA and YSYEKL. The V and J ends lost 2 bases and 4 bases respectively, with 9 bases between them. There are 13 residues in the CDR3.

The V and J genes are TRBV18 and TRBJ2-5; 11 nucleotides align to TRBD2. The CDR3 is 15 residues long. From germline, CDR1 is KGHSH and CDR2 LQKENI. J was trimmed by 2 bases and V by 5 bases; bases with no gene match: 4. CDR3 in amino acids: CASSSTSGAQETQYF. CDR3 DNA sequence: TGTGCCAGCTCATCGACTAGCGGGGCACAAGAGACCCAGTACTTC.

The V and J genes are TRBV28 and TRBJ2-5; 12 bases match TRBD2. The CDR3 is 15 residues long. Germline lookup yields CDR1 MDHEN and CDR2 SYDVKM. The V and J ends lost 5 bases and 5 bases, in that order; junction bases with no gene match: 6. The CDR3 coding sequence is TGTGCCAGCAGTCCACTAGCGGGAGGCGGTGAGACCCAGTACTTC. It is translated as CASSPLAGGGETQYF.

The chain recombines TRBV30 with TRBJ2-7, with TRBD1 matching over 9 bases. Germline V gene sequence: CDR1 GTSNPN, CDR2 SVGIG (reference sequence). The V gene end was trimmed by 3 bases and the J gene end by 7 bases; junction bases not matched to a gene: 16. The CDR3 is made up of 16 amino acids. As DNA, the CDR3 is TGTGCCTGGAGAGGCACAGGGGGCCAGGAAGGTGGGGAGCAGTACTTC. Encoded protein: CAWRGTGGQEGGEQYF.

The chain employs TRBV4-1 and TRBJ2-7, with TRBD1 as a possible D gene (6 bases). V gave up 4 bases and J gave up 7 bases, with 17 bases separating them. The CDR3 consists of 14 residues. CDR1 is MGHRA, CDR2 YSYEKL, per germline. CDR3 loop: CASSPSTGSGEQYF. In DNA, the CDR3 is TGCGCCAGCAGCCCCTCGACAGGTTCGGGGGAGCAGTACTTC.

The V call is TRBV30, the J call TRBJ2-1; no firm D call. With 0 bases removed from V and 7 bases from J, the gap between germline ends came to 4 bases. The CDR3 contains 11 residues. CDR1 is GTSNPN and CDR2 is SVGIG in the germline V gene (reference sequence). The CDR3 region has the DNA TGTGCCTGGAGTGTGTCTAATGAGCAGTTCTTC. It encodes CAWSVSNEQFF.

The rearrangement joins TRBV5-4 to TRBJ2-1; 8 positions agree with TRBD2. Germline values: CDR1 SGHNT, CDR2 YYREEE (reference sequence). This CDR3 contains 15 residues. With V trimmed by 3 bases and J by 6 bases, 8 bases remained unmatched. Here the CDR3 reads CASSSPGLGSNEQFF. Written as DNA, the CDR3 is TGTGCCAGCAGCTCGCCGGGACTAGGCTCCAATGAGCAGTTCTTC.

The chain combines TRBV27 with TRBJ2-2; 8 bases map to TRBD1. V lost 6 bases and J lost 1; bases outside the gene matches: 7. Germline-derived CDR1 and CDR2 are MNHEY and SMNVEV (reference sequence). This CDR3 spans 16 amino acids. Here the CDR3 DNA reads TGTGCCAGCAGAATAGACAGGGGCCGGAACACCGGGGAGCTGTTTTTT. Translated: CASRIDRGRNTGELFF.

This rearrangement joins TRBV10-3 to TRBJ1-5; D gene unclear. The CDR3 contains 13 residues. V was clipped by 7 bases and J by 6 bases, with 13 bases between them. The germline V gene encodes CDR1 ENHRY and CDR2 SYGVKD. This chain's CDR3 is CAIKAEGVQPQHF. CDR3 nucleotide sequence: TGTGCCATCAAGGCGGAGGGCGTTCAGCCCCAGCATTTT.

CDR3 protein: CASSEVLGTGSYEQYF. The CDR3 coding sequence is TGTGCCAGCAGTGAAGTCCTAGGGACAGGGTCCTACGAGCAGTACTTC. The chain links TRBV2 to TRBJ2-7, with 9 bases matching TRBD1. Germline V CDR1 and CDR2: SNHLY, FYNNEI. The CDR3 extends over 16 amino acids. V lost 1 base, J lost 1 base, and 5 bases stayed unmatched.

The V call is TRBV7-2, the J call TRBJ2-7, with 9 bases matching TRBD2. Trimming cost V 0 bases and J 3 bases; bases outside gene matches: 3. The CDR3 has 15 residues. Germline lookup yields CDR1 SGHTA and CDR2 FQGNSA. The CDR3 sequence is CASSLALAGNYEQYF. The CDR3 DNA sequence: TGTGCCAGCAGCTTAGCTCTAGCGGGAAACTACGAGCAGTACTTC.

CDR3 nucleotides: TGTGCCAGCAGCTTAGAATTCTCAGGGGGTGATGAAAAACTGTTTTTT. Amino acid sequence: CASSLEFSGGDEKLFF. This rearrangement joins TRBV11-2 to TRBJ1-4; 7 bases map to TRBD1. This CDR3 is built from 16 residues. The germline V gene has CDR1 SGHAT and CDR2 FQNNGV. The ends lost 0 bases at V and 6 bases at J; junction bases unmatched: 7.

The chain couples TRBV5-1 to TRBJ2-5; no reliable D call. Trimming pared 4 bases from V and 5 bases from J, leaving 9 bases between. CDR3 length equals 12 residues. Germline values: CDR1 SGHRS, CDR2 YFSETQ. The CDR3: CASSALQETQYF. The DNA of the CDR3 is TGCGCCAGCAGCGCCCTCCAGGAGACCCAGTACTTC.

The chain carries TRBV6-1 and TRBJ2-7; TRBD2 matches at 9 bases. J gave up 4 bases and V 0 bases, and 4 bases lay outside the gene matches. Germline V gene data show CDR1 as MNHNS and CDR2 as SASEGT. This CDR3 has 15 residues. As DNA, the CDR3 is TGTGCCAGCAGTGAAGCTGGGACTAGCCAGTACGAGCAGTACTTC. Translating it yields CASSEAGTSQYEQYF.

The chain uses TRBV29-1 and TRBJ1-4; D may be TRBD1 (5 bases). Trimming took off 3 bases at V and 2 bases at J, with 7 bases between the two ends. The CDR3 is made up of 13 amino acids. Germline V CDR1 and CDR2: SQVTM, ANQGSEA. This chain's CDR3 is CSVDPGTNEKLFF. The CDR3 DNA is TGCAGCGTTGATCCAGGGACTAATGAAAAACTGTTTTTT.

The V call is TRBV19, the J call TRBJ2-7; the match to TRBD2 covers 7 bases. This CDR3 region has 15 residues. The V segment lost 3 bases and the J segment 1 base; nucleotides outside the gene matches: 6. Germline V gene data show CDR1 as LNHDA and CDR2 as SQIVND (reference sequence). CDR3 region: CASSMGGSPSYEQYF. The CDR3 nucleotides read TGTGCCAGTAGTATGGGCGGGAGCCCATCCTACGAGCAGTACTTC.

The chain is built from TRBV29-1 and TRBJ2-5; 11 bases are shared with TRBD2. V lost 3 bases and J lost 5; bases outside the gene matches: 5. This CDR3 is 14 amino acids long. Germline-derived CDR1 and CDR2 are SQVTM and ANQGSEA. In nucleotides, the CDR3 is TGCAGCGTTGATGCCCTAGCGGGAGGTGAGACCCAGTACTTC. It translates to CSVDALAGGETQYF. The variable domain in full, with the rest retrieved from reference TRBV29-1 and TRBJ2-5, is SAVISQKPSRDICQRGTSLTIQCQVDSQVTMMFWYRQQPGQSLTLIATANQGSEATYESGFVIDKFPISRPNLTFSTLTVSNMSPEDSSIYLCSVDALAGGETQYFGPGTRLLVL.